The T cell receptor beta chain described here comes from a study of shared clonotypes between healthy human individuals. Study-wide context: Per-donor plates numbered three CD4 naive, three CD4 memory, two CD8 naive and one CD8 memory.

Execution of the assay was at deep level. Here immunoSEQ multiplex PCR was the method, and the copy in TCRdb shows in-frame clones only, minus some. The table shows under 650,000 clones, with less than 96% occurring only once. On this clone: The same CDR3 also results from other DNA sequences found in this sample.

Looked up from germline, CDR1 is MGHRA and CDR2 is YSYEKL. Between the trimmed V and J ends, which lost 1 base and 7 bases, there was a span of 14 bases. The CDR3 length is 15 residues. The sample taken for sequencing was naive CD4+ T cells sorted from blood. Subset meaning: CD45RA+ positively selected. This sequence joins TRBV4-1 and TRBJ1-5, with D perhaps matching TRBD1 (6 bases). The receptor's source is a woman aged 25-40 years in good health. CDR3 sequence (DNA): TGCGCCAGCAGCCAAGGGACAGAGGGTAGGCAGCCCCAGCATTTT. Protein: CASSQGTEGRQPQHF.